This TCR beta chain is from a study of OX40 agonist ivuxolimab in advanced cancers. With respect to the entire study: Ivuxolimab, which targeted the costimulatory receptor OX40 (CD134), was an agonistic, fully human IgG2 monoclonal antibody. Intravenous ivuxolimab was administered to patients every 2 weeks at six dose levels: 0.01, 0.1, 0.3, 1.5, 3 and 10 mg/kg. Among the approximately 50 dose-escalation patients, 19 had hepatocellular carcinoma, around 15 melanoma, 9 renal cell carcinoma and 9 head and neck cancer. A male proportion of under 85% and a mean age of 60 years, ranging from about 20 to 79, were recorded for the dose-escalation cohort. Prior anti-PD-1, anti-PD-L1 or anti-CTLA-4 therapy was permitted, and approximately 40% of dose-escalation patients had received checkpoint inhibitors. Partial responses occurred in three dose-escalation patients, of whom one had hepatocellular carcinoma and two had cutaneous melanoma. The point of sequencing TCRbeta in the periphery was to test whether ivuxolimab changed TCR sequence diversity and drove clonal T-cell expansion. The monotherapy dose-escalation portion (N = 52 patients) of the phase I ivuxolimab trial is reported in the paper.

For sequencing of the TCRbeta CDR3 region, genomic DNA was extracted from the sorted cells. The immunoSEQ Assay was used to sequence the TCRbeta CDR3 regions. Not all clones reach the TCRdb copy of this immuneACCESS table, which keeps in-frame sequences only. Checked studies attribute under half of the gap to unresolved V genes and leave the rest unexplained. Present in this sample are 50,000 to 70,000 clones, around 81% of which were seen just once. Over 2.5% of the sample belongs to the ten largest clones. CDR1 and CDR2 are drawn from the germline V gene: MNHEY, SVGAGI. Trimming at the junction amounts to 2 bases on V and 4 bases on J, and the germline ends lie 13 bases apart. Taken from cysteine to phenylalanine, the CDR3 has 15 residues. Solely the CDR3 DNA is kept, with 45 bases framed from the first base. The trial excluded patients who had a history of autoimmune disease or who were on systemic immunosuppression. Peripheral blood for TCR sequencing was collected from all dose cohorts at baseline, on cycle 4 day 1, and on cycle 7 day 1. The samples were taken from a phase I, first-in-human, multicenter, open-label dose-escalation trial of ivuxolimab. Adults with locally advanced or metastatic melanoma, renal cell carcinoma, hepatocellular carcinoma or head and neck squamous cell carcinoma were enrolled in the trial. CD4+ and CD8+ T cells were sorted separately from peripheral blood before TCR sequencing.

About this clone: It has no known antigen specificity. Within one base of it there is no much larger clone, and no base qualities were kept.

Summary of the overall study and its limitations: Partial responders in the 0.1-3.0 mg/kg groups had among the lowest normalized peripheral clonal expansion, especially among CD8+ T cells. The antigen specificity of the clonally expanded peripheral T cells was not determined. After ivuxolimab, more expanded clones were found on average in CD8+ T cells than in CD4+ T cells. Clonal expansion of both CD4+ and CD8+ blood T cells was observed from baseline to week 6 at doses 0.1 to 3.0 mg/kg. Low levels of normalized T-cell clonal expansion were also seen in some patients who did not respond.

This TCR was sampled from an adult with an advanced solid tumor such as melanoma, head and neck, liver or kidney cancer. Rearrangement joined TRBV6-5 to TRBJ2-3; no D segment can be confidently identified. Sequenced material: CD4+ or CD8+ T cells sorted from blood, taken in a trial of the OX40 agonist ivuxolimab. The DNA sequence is TGTGCCAGCAGTTACGCCCTGGGGTTGGCAGATACGCAGTATTTT. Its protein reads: CASSYALGLADTQYF.